Sequencing of this T cell receptor beta chain was carried out in a study of shared clonotypes between healthy human individuals. Study-level points and caveats: Larger estimated richness was generally recorded for naive subsets relative to memory subsets. The study found approximately 5% of naive CD4 clonotypes shared across a few donors.

CDR1 is LGHNA, CDR2 YSLEER, per germline. This CDR3 has 16 amino acids. Trimming stripped 4 bases from V and 2 bases from J, with 15 bases between. Worth noting for this clone: Its antigen is as yet unknown.

Deep-level settings were used for running the assay. Method: immunoSEQ multiplex PCR; TCRdb's copy keeps in-frame clones and lacks some. The sample has under 2,500,000 clones; 90% to 96% are singletons. This chain connects TRBV4-3 to TRBJ2-4; D ambiguous. The receptor was derived from a man aged 18-30 years in good health. The specimen sequenced was naive CD4+ T cells sorted from blood. Specified subset: CD45RA+ positively selected. The CDR3 nucleotides read TGCGCCAGCAGCCCTACTCGATATGGGTCCAAAAACATTCAGTACTTC. Amino acid sequence: CASSPTRYGSKNIQYF.